Below, one TCR beta chain is given with its context. The CDR3 consists of 15 residues. V dropped 2 bases and J dropped 10; count of bases not matched to a gene: 7. CDR1 is SGHAT and CDR2 is FQNNGV in the germline V gene. The Seattle patients, enrolled during active infection, were followed longitudinally. The data were taken from a study of blood T cell repertoires in COVID-19. Looking at the study overall: Samples representing acute and convalescent COVID-19 were sourced from the United States, Italy and Spain. The cDNA or gDNA used as material had been derived from T cells, B-cell-depleted T cells, or PBMCs.

Authors' analysis steps: Amplification with reference gene primers provided the estimates of nucleated cell counts. The table came from immunoSEQ multiplex PCR; TCRdb's copy has only in-frame clones and leaves some out. That table supplies the V and J calls and clone size; D and trimming were determined from the DNA. The sample lists a few hundred thousand clones, more than 70% occurring once. The sequenced sample consisted of peripheral blood. V and J are TRBV11-2 and TRBJ1-4; 10 nucleotides line up with TRBD1. This sequence was found in a woman aged 25 to 45 with COVID-19, enrolled during active disease. In DNA form, the CDR3 reads TGTGCCAGCAGCTTACCCGGACAGGGGGTGCGAAAACTGTTTTTT. As protein: CASSLPGQGVRKLFF.